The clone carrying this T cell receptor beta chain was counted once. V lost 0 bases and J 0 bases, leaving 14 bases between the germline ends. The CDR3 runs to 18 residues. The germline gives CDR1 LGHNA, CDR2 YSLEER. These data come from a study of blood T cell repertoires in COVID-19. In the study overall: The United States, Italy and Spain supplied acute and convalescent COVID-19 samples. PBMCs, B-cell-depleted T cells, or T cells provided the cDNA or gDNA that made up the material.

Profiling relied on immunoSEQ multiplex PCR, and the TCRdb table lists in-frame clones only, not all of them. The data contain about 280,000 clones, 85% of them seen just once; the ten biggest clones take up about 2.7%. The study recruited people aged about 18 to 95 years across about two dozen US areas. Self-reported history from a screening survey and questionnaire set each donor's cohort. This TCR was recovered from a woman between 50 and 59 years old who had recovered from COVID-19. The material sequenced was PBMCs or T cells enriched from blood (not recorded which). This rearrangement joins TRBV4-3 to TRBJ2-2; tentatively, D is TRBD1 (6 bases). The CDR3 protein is CASSQEGGHSTNTGELFF. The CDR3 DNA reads TGCGCCAGCAGCCAAGAAGGGGGTCACAGCACGAACACCGGGGAGCTGTTTTTT.